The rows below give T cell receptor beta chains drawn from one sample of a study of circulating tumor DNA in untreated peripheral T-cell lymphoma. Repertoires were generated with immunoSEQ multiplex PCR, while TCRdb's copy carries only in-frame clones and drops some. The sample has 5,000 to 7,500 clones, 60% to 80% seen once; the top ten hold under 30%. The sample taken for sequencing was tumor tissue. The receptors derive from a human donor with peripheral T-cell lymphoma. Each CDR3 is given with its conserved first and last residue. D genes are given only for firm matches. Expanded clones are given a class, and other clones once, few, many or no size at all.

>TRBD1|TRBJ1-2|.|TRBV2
TGTGCCAGCAGTGAAGATAGGACAGGGGGTGTCAGAGGCTACACCTTC
CASSEDRTGGVRGYTF
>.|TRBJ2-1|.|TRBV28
TGTGCCAGCAGTTTCATAGGGGCGGGCCCCTACAATGAGCAGTTCTTC
CASSFIGAGPYNEQFF
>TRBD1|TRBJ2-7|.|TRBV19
TGTGCCAGTAGTGTTGCCGGGACAGAGACCTACGAGCAGTACTTC
CASSVAGTETYEQYF
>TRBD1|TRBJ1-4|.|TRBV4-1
TGCGCCAGCAGCCTCCGATTTTTATCCGGGACAGGGGGGCGGTCGTTCGAAAAACTGTTTTTT
CASSLRFLSGTGGRSFEKLFF
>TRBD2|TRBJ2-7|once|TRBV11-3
TGTGCCAGCAGCTTTGGTAGCGGGGGTTACGAGCAGTACTTC
CASSFGSGGYEQYF
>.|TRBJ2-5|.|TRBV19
TGTGCCAGTAGTATGAAAGAGACCCAGTACTTC
CASSMKETQYF
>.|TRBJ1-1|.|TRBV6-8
TGTGCCATCCTCGATACGGAGGTGCCGGGGACTGAAGCTTTCTTT
CAILDTEVPGTEAFF
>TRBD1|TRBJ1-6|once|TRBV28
TGTGCCAGCAGCGAAACCGGGACAGTGCATACACCCCTCCACTTT
CASSETGTVHTPLHF
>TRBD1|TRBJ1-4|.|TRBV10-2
TGCGCCAGCAGTGAGGCTCTGACCATAACAGGGGGGTCAACTAATGAAAAACTGTTTTTT
CASSEALTITGGSTNEKLFF
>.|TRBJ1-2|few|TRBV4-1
TGCGCCAGCAGCCAAGATCAGGGACATTCTTATGGCTACACCTTC
CASSQDQGHSYGYTF
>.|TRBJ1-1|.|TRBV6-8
TGTGCCAGCAAGAACCCCGACGGCGATATCACTGAAGCTTTCTTT
CASKNPDGDITEAFF
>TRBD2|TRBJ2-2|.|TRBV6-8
TGTGCCAGCAGTTACTCGTACCGGGGGGAGGCCGGGGAGCTGTTTTTT
CASSYSYRGEAGELFF
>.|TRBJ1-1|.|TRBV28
TGTGCCAGCAGCCCCGGAAGTAAGGGGCGGAGGAACACTGAAGCTTTCTTT
CASSPGSKGRRNTEAFF
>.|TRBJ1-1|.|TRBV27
TGTGCCAGCAGTTCCTCTTTCCCTAATAATGAAGCTTTCTTT
CASSSSFPNNEAFF
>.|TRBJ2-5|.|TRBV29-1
TGCAGCGTTGATGTTTCAGGTCCAGGAGAGACCCAGTACTTC
CSVDVSGPGETQYF
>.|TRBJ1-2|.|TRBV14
TGTGCCAGCAGCCAAGACCAGGTTAACTATGGCTACACCTTC
CASSQDQVNYGYTF
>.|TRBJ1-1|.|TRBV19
TGTGCCACTAGCCGGGACGGATTCTCCACTGAAGCTTTCTTT
CATSRDGFSTEAFF
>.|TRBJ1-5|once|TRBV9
TGTGCCAGCAGTGAATCAGGACAGCCCCAGCATTTT
CASSESGQPQHF
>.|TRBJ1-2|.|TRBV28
TGTGCCAGTAGTTTATTTCAGGGTGCTAACTATGGCTACACCTTC
CASSLFQGANYGYTF
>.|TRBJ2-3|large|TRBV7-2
TGTGCCAGCAGCCTCAGCAGGACAGATACGCAGTATTTT
CASSLSRTDTQYF
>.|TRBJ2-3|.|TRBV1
TGCGCCAGCAGCCAAGATATGTTAGCGGGGGGGAACACAGATACGCAGTATTTT
CASSQDMLAGGNTDTQYF
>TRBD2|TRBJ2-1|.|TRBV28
TGTGCCAGCAGCCTCCCGACCCCCCTTATTATAGCGGGCGAGCAGTTCTTC
CASSLPTPLIIAGEQFF
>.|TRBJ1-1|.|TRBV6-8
TGTGCCAGCAGTTACTCGGTGCCCCAGGGAGGTCCCACTGAAGCTTTCTTT
CASSYSVPQGGPTEAFF
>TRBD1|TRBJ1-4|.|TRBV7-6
TGTGCCAGCAGCCTGGGACAGGGGGCTGAAAAACTGTTTTTT
CASSLGQGAEKLFF
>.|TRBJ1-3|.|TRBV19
TGTGCCAGTAGTACAACAGGGATCTCTGGAAACACCATATATTTT
CASSTTGISGNTIYF
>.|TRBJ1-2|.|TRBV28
TGTGCCAGCAGTATGCCGACAGCCGAGGTAATCTATGGCTACACCTTC
CASSMPTAEVIYGYTF
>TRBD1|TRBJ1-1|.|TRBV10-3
TGTGCCGTACGACAGGGAAGGACTGAAGCTTTCTTT
CAVRQGRTEAFF
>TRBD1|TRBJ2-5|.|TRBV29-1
TGCAGCGTGACAGGGTCTCAAGAGACCCAGTACTTC
CSVTGSQETQYF
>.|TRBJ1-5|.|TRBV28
TGTGCCAGCACCTCAACTGGGACCTTTTATCAGCCCCAGCATTTT
CASTSTGTFYQPQHF
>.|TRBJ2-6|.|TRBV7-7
TGTGCCAGCAGCCAGTATACGAGAGTATCCAACGTCCTGACTTTC
CASSQYTRVSNVLTF
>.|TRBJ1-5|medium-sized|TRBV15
TGTGCCACCAGCAGAGACAGACATAGCAATCAGCCCCAGCATTTT
CATSRDRHSNQPQHF
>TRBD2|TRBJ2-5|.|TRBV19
TGTGCCAGTATGGGACTAGCGGGGGTAAGGACCCAGTACTTC
CASMGLAGVRTQYF
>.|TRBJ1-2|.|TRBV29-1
TGCAGCGTTCAACACACCGTGGGCTATGGCTACACCTTC
CSVQHTVGYGYTF
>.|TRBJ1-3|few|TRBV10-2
TGCGCCAGCAGTCCGGGGTCCTCTGGAAACACCATATATTTT
CASSPGSSGNTIYF
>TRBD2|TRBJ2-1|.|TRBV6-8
TGTGCCAGCAGAGGACTAGCGGGGGGTTACAATGAGCAGTTCTTC
CASRGLAGGYNEQFF
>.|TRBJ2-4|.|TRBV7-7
TGTGCCAGCAGCTTAGAAGCCGGGGATAGCCAAAACATTCAGTACTTC
CASSLEAGDSQNIQYF
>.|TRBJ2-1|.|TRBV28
TGTGCCAGCACCGAGAGTGATGGGCTCAATGAGCAGTTCTTC
CASTESDGLNEQFF
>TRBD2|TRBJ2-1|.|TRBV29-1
TGCAGCGTTGGACTAGCGGGGGGGTTTGAGCAGTTCTTC
CSVGLAGGFEQFF
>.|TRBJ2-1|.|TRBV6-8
TGTGCCAGCAGTTACTTAGCCACGCCGAGCTCCTACAATGAGCAGTTCTTC
CASSYLATPSSYNEQFF